The clone carrying this TCR beta chain was counted between two and nine times. These data originate in a study of blood T cell repertoires in COVID-19. For the study at large: Both acute and convalescent COVID-19 samples were obtained from the United States, Italy and Spain.

CDR3 length equals 15 residues. The germline CDR1 and CDR2 sequences are MNHEY and SVGAGI. V was clipped by 6 bases and J by 7 bases, with 19 bases between them. In the study's own analysis: Reference gene primer amplification gave nucleated cell count estimates. Method: immunoSEQ multiplex PCR; TCRdb's copy keeps in-frame clones and lacks some. Clone size and the V and J calls come from that table; the DNA yielded D and trimming. The sample has about 200,000 clones; about 90% are singletons. This sequence originates from a man between 40 and 49 years old with active or convalescent COVID-19. This chain links TRBV6-5 with TRBJ1-5; the D gene is possibly TRBD1 (5 bases). Source material: peripheral blood. CDR3 sequence: CASRPGGGGRQPQHF. As DNA, the CDR3 is TGTGCCAGCAGGCCTGGCGGGGGAGGGAGGCAGCCCCAGCATTTT.